This T cell receptor beta chain was identified in a study of blood T cell repertoires in COVID-19. Study-level background: Sites across the United States, Italy and Spain contributed samples from acute and convalescent COVID-19.

Assay used: immunoSEQ multiplex PCR; TCRdb lists only in-frame clones, some missing. This table holds about 140,000 clones, approximately 86% found once. Source material: peripheral blood. The source of this sequence is a woman aged 60-75 years with acute or convalescent COVID-19.

The CDR3 DNA is TGTGCCAGCAGTTTTCTTTACGAGCAGTACTTC. Translated, it gives CASSFLYEQYF. This sequence joins TRBV6-2 or TRBV6-3 and TRBJ2-7; D ambiguous. Per germline, CDR1 MNHEY and CDR2 SVGEGT. The CDR3 runs 11 residues. Trimming took off 4 bases at V and 4 bases at J, with 5 bases between the two ends.